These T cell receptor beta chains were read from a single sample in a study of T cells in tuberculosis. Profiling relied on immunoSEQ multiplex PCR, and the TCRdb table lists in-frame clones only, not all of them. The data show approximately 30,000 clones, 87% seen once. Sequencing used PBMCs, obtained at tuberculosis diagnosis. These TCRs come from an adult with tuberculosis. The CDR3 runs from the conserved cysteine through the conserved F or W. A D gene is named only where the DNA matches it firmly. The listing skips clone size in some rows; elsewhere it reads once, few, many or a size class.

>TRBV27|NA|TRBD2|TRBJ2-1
TGTGCCAGCAGTTATAGCGGGAGTTTTAGTGAGCAGTTCTTC
CASSYSGSFSEQFF
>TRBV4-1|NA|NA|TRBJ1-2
TGCGCCAGCAGCCAAGATGGGACTCTCCCTTTTGGCTACACCTTC
CASSQDGTLPFGYTF
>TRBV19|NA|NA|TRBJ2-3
TGTGCCAGTAGTATATTGGACAGCCTCCGGGCGCAGTATTTT
CASSILDSLRAQYF
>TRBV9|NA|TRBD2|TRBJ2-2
TGTGCCAGCGGTCTGGGAGTTGGGGGAGGGCGAAACACCGGGGAGCTGTTTTTT
CASGLGVGGGRNTGELFF
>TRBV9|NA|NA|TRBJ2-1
TGTGCCAGCAGCGTAGCGGGTCCCTACAATGAGCAGTTCTTC
CASSVAGPYNEQFF
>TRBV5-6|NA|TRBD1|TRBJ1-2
TGTGCCAGCAGCTGGGACAGGGATGGCTACACCTTC
CASSWDRDGYTF
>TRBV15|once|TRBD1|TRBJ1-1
TGTGCCACCAGCAGGGACAGGGCTAACACTGAAGCTTTCTTT
CATSRDRANTEAFF
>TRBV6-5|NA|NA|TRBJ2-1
TGTGCCAGTTATAGCTCCTACAATGAGCAGTTCTTC
CASYSSYNEQFF
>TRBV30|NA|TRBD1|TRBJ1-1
TGTGCCTGGAGTACAGGGGTGACTGAAGCTTTCTTT
CAWSTGVTEAFF
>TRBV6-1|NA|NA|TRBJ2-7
TGTGCCAGCAGTGAGACAGAAGACTACGAGCAGTACTTC
CASSETEDYEQYF
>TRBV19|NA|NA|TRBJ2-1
TGTGCCAGTAAAGGCCCCATCAGGCATGAGCAGTTCTTC
CASKGPIRHEQFF
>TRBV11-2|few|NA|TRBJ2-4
TGTGCCAGCAGCCCCTCGGGGGTAAACATTCAGTACTTC
CASSPSGVNIQYF
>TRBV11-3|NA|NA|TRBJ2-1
TGTGCCAGCAGCTTGTACGGGGTTGGCAATGAGCAGTTCTTC
CASSLYGVGNEQFF
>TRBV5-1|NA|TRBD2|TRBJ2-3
TGCGCCAGCAGCCCCCGACTAGCGGGGAGCACAGATACGCAGTATTTT
CASSPRLAGSTDTQYF
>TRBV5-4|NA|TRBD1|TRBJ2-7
TGTGCCAGCAGCTCCTGGGACAGCTCCTACGAGCAGTACTTC
CASSSWDSSYEQYF
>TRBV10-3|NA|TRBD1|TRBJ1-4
TGTGCCATCAGTTGGGACAGATCTAATGAAAAACTGTTTTTT
CAISWDRSNEKLFF
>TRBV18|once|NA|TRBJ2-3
TGTGCCAGCTCACCAGGGGCCAGCGGGTCTAGCACAGATACGCAGTATTTT
CASSPGASGSSTDTQYF